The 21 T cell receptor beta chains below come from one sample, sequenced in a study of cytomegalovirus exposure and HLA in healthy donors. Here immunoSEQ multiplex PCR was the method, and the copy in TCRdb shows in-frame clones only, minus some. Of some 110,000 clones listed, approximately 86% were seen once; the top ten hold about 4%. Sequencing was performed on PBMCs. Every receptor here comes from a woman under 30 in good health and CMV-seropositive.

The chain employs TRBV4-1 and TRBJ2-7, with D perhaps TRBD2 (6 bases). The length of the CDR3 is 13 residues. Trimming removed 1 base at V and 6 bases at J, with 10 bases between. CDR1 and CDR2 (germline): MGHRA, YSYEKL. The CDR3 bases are TGCGCCAGCAGCCAAGTTGGAGGGACCGAGCAGTACTTC. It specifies CASSQVGGTEQYF.

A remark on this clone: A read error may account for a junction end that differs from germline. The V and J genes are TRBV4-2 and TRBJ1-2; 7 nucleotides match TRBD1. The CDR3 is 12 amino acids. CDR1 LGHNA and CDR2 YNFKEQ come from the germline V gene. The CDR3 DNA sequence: TGTGCCAGCAGCCAGGGGACAGTGGGACGATCCTTC. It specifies CASSQGTVGRSF.

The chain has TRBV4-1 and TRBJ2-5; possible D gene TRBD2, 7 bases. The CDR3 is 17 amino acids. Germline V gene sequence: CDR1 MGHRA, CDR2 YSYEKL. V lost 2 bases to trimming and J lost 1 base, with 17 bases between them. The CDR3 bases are TGCGCCAGCAGCCAACCAGGGGAGGGGACCCTCCAAGAGACCCAGTACTTC. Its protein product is CASSQPGEGTLQETQYF.

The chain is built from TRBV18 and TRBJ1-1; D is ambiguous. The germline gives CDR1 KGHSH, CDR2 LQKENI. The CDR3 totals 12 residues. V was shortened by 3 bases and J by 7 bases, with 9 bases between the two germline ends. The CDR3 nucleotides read TGTGCCAGCTCACCTGGCCAGCGTGAAGCTTTCTTT. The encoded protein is CASSPGQREAFF.

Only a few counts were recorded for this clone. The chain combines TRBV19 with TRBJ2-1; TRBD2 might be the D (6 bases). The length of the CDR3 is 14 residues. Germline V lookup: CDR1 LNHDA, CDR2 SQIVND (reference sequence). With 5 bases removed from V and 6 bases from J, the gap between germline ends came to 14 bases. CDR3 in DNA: TGTGCCAGTAGTGCCTGGGGGGATGCCAATGAGCAGTTCTTC. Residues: CASSAWGDANEQFF.

CDR3 region: CASSKDTDHNEQFF. For the CDR3, the DNA is TGTGCCAGCAGCAAGGACACGGACCACAATGAGCAGTTCTTC. V gene TRBV11-3 combines with J gene TRBJ2-1; TRBD1 might be the D (5 bases). The CDR3 is made up of 14 amino acids. The germline V gene has CDR1 SGHNT and CDR2 YENEEA. The V end was cut by 5 bases, the J end by 5 bases, with 13 bases between.

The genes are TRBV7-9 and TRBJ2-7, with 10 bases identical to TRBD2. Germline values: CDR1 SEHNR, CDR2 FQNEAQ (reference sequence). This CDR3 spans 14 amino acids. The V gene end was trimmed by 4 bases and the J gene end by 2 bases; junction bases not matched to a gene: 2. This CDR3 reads CASSSTSGAYEQYF. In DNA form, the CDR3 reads TGTGCCAGCAGCTCTACTAGCGGGGCCTACGAGCAGTACTTC.

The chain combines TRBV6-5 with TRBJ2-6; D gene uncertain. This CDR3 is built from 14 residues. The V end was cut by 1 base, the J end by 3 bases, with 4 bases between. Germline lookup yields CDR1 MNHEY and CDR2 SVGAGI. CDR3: CASSYLSGANVLTF. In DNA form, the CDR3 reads TGTGCCAGCAGTTACTTGAGTGGGGCCAACGTCCTGACTTTC.

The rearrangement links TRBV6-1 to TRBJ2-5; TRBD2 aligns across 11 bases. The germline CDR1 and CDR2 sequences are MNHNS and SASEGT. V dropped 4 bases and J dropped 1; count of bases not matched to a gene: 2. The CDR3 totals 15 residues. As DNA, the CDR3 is TGTGCCAGCAGTGCCCTAGCGGGGGGCCAAGAGACCCAGTACTTC. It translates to CASSALAGGQETQYF.

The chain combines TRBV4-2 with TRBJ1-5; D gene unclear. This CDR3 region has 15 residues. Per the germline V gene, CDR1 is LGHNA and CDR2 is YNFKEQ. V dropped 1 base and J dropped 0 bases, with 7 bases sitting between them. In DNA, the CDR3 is TGTGCCAGCAGCCAAGGGCAGTCTAGCAATCAGCCCCAGCATTTT. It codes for CASSQGQSSNQPQHF.

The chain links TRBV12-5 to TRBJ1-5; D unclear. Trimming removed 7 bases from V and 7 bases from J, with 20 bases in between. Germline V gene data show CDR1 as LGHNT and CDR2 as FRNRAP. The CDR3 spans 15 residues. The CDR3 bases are TGTGCTAGTGCTCCTGGAGAGGGTTTTAAGCAGCCCCAGCATTTT. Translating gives CASAPGEGFKQPQHF.

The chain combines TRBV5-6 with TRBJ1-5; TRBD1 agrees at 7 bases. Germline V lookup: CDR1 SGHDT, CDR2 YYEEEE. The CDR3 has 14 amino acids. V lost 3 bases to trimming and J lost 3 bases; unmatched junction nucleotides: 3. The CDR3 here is CASSSGQFNQPQHF. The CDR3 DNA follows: TGTGCCAGCAGCTCGGGACAGTTCAATCAGCCCCAGCATTTT.

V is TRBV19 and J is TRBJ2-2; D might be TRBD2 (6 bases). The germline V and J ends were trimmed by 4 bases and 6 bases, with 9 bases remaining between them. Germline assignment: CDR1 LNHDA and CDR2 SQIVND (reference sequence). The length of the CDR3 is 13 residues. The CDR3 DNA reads TGTGCCAGTAGTAGGAGGGTCTCCGGGGAGCTGTTTTTT. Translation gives CASSRRVSGELFF.

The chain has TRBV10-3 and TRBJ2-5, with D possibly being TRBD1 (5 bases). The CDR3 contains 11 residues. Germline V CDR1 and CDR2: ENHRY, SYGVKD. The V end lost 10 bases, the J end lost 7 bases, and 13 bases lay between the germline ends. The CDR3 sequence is CATQGTGTQYF. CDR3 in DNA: TGTGCCACCCAGGGTACGGGGACCCAGTACTTC.

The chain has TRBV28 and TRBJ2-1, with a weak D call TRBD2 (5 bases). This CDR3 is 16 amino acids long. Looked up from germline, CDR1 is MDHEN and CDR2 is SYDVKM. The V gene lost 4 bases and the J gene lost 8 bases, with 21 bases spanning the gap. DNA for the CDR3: TGTGCCAGCAGTTCTCAGACTGGAGGTATATTGGATGAGCAGTTCTTC. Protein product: CASSSQTGGILDEQFF. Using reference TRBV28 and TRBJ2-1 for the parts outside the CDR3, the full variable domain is DVKVTQSSRYLVKRTGEKVFLECVQDMDHENMFWYRQDPGLGLRLIYFSYDVKMKEKGDIPEGYSVSREKKERFSLILESASTNQTSMYLCASSSQTGGILDEQFFGPGTRLTVL.

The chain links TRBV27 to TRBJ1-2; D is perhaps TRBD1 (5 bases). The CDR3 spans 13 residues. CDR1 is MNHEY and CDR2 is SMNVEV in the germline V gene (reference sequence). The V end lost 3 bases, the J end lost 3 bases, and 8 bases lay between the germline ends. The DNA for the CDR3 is TGTGCCAGCAGTTTTTCGGGGGACTATGGCTACACCTTC. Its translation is CASSFSGDYGYTF.

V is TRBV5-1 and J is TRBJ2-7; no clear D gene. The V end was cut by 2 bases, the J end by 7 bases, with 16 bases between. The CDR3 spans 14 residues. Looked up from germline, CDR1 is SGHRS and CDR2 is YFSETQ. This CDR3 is CASSFGVPTVEQYF. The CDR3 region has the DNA TGCGCCAGCAGCTTCGGTGTACCTACGGTGGAGCAGTACTTC.

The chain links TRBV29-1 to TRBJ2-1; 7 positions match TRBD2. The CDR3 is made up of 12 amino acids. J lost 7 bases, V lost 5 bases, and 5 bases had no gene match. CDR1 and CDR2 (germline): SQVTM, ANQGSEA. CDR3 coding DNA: TGCAGCGTTCCGCAGGGAGGGAATGAGCAGTTCTTC. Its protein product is CSVPQGGNEQFF.

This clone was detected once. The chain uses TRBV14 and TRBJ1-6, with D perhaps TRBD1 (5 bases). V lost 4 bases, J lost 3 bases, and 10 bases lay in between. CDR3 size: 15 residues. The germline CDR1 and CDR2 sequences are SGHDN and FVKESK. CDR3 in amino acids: CASSLGHIYNSPLHF. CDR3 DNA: TGTGCCAGCAGCCTAGGACACATCTATAATTCACCCCTCCACTTT.

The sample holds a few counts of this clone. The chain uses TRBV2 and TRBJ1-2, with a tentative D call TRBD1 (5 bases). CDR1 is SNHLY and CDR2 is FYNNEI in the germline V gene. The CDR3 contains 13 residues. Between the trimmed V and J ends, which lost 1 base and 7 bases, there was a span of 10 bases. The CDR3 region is CASSEVEGRGYTF. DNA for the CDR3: TGTGCCAGCAGTGAAGTGGAGGGGCGTGGCTACACCTTC.

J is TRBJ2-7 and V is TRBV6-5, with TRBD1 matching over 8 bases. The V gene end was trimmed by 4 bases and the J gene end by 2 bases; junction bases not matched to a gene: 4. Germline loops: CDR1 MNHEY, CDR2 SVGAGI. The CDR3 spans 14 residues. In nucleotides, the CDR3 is TGTGCCAGCAGTTGGGACAGGACCACCTACGAGCAGTACTTC. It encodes CASSWDRTTYEQYF.